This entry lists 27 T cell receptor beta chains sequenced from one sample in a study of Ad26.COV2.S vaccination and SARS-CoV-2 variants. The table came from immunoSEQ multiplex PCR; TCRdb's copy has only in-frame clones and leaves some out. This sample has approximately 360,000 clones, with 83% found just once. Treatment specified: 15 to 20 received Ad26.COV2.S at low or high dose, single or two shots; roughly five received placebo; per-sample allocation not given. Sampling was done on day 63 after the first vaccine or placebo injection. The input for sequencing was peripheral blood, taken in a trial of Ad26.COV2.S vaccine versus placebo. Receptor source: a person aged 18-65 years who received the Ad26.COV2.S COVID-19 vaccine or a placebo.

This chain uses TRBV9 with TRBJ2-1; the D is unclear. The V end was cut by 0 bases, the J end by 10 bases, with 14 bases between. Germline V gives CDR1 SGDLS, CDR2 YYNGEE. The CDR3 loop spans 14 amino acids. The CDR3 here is CASSVVPRDREQFF. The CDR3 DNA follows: TGTGCCAGCAGCGTAGTTCCCCGAGACCGAGAGCAGTTCTTC.

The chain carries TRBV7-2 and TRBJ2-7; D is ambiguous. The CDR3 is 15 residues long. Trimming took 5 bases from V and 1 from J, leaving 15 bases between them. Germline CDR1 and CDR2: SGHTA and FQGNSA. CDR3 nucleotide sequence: TGTGCCAGCAGCGCAGACATTTCGGCATCCTACGAGCAGTACTTC. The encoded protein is CASSADISASYEQYF.

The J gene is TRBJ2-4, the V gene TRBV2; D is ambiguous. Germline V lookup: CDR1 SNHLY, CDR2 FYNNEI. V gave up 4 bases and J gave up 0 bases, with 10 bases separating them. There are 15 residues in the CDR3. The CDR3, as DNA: TGTGCCAGCAGTGGAGAGGTCCTAGCCAAAAACATTCAGTACTTC. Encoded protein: CASSGEVLAKNIQYF.

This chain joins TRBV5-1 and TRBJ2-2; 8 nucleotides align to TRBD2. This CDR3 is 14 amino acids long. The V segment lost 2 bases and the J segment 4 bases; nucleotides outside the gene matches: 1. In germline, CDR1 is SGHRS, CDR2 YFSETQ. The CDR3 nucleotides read TGCGCCAGCAGCTTCGCGGGAGGCACCGGGGAGCTGTTTTTT. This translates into CASSFAGGTGELFF. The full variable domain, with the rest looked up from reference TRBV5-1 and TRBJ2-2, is KAGVTQTPRYLIKTRGQQVTLSCSPISGHRSVSWYQQTPGQGLQFLFEYFSETQRNKGNFPGRFSGRQFSNSRSEMNVSTLELGDSALYLCASSFAGGTGELFFGEGSRLTVL.

DNA for the CDR3: TGTGCCAGCGGACCAGGACTAGCGGGCTACAATGAGCAGTTCTTC. Its translation: CASGPGLAGYNEQFF. The V call is TRBV11-2, the J call TRBJ2-1; 11 bases line up with TRBD2. The CDR3 runs 15 residues. J gave up 3 bases and V 8 bases, and 6 bases lay outside the gene matches. Germline loops: CDR1 SGHAT, CDR2 FQNNGV. The complete variable domain, with remaining parts taken from reference TRBV11-2 and TRBJ2-1, reads EAGVAQSPRYKIIEKRQSVAFWCNPISGHATLYWYQQILGQGPKLLIQFQNNGVVDDSQLPKDRFSAERLKGVDSTLKIQPAKLEDSAVYLCASGPGLAGYNEQFFGPGTRLTVL.

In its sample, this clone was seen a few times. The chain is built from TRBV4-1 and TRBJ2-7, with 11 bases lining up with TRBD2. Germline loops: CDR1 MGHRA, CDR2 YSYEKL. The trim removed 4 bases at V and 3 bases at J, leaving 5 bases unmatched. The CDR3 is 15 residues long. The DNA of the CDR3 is TGCGCCAGCAGCCTTACCGGGACTAGCGGCTACGAGCAGTACTTC. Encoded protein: CASSLTGTSGYEQYF.

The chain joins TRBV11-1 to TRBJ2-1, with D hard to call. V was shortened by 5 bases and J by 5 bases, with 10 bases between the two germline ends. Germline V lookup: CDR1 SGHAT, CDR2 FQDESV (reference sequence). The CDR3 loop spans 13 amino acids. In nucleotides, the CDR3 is TGTGCCAGCAGCACCAGCTCGGACAATGAGCAGTTCTTC. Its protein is CASSTSSDNEQFF.

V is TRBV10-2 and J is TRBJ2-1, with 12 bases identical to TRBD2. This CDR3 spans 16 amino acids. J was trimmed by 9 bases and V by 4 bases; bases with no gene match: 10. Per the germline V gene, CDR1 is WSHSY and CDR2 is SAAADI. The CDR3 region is CASSASRLAGGVEQFF. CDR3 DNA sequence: TGCGCCAGCAGTGCTTCTAGGCTAGCGGGGGGGGTTGAGCAGTTCTTC.

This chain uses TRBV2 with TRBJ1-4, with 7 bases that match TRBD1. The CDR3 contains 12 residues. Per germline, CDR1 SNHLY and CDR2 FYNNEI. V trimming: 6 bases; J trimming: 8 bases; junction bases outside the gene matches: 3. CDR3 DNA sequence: TGTGCCAGCAGGGGGACAGCCGAAAAACTGTTTTTT. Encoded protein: CASRGTAEKLFF.

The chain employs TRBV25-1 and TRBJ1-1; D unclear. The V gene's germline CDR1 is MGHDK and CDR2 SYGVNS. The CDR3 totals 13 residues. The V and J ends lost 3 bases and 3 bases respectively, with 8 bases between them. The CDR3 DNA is TGTGCCAGCAGTGACTATCTAGACACTGAAGCTTTCTTT. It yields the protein CASSDYLDTEAFF.

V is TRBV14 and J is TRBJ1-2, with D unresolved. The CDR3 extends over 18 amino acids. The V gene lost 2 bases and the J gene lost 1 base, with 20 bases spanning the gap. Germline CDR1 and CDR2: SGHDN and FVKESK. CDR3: CASSQRVPGTPYNYGYTF. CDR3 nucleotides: TGTGCCAGCAGCCAAAGAGTCCCCGGCACCCCTTATAACTATGGCTACACCTTC.

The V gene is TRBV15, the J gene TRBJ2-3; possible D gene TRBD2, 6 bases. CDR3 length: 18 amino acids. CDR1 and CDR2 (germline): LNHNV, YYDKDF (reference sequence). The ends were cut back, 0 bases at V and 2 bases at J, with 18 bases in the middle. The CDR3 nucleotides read TGTGCCACCAGCAGAGATCGTAGAACGGGCGGGGTCACAGATACGCAGTATTTT. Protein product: CATSRDRRTGGVTDTQYF.

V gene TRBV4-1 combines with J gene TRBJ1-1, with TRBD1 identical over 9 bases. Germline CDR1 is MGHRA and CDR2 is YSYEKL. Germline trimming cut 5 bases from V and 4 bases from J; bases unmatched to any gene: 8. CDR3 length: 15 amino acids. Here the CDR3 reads CASSEVQGAGTEAFF. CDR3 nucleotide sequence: TGCGCCAGCAGCGAGGTACAGGGGGCAGGCACTGAAGCTTTCTTT.

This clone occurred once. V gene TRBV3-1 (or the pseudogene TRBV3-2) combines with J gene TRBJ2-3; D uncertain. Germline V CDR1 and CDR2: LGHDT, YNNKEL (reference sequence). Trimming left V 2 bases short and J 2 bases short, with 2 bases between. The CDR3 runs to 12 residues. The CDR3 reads CASSQPTDTQYF. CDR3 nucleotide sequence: TGTGCCAGCAGCCAACCCACAGATACGCAGTATTTT.

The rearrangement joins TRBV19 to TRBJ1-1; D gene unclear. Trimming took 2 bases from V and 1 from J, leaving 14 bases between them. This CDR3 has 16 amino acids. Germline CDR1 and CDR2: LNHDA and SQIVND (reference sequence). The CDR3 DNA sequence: TGTGCCAGTAGTATATTCTCTCGGCCACCGAACACTGAAGCTTTCTTT. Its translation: CASSIFSRPPNTEAFF.

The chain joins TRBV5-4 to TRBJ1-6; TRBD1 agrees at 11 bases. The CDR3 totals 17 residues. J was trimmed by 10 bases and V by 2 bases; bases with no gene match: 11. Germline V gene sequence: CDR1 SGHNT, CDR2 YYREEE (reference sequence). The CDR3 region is CASSFGAGQGVRSPLHF. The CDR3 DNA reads TGTGCCAGCAGCTTTGGGGCGGGACAGGGGGTACGATCACCCCTCCACTTT.

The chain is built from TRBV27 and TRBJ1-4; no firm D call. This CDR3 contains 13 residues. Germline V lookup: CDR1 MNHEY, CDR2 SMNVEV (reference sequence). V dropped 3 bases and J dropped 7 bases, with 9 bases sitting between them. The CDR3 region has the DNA TGTGCCAGCAGTTTCGTCGCGGCTGAAAAACTGTTTTTT. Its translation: CASSFVAAEKLFF. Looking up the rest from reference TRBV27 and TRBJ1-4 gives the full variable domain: EAQVTQNPRYLITVTGKKLTVTCSQNMNHEYMSWYRQDPGLGLRQIYYSMNVEVTDKGDVPEGYKVSRKEKRNFPLILESPSPNQTSLYFCASSFVAAEKLFFGSGTQLSVL.

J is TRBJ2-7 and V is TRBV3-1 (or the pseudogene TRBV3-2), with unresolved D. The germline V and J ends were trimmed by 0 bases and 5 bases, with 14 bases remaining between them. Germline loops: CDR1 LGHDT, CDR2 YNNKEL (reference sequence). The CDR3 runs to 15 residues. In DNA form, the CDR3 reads TGTGCCAGCAGCCAAGATAGAGGATGGATACACGAGCAGTACTTC. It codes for CASSQDRGWIHEQYF.

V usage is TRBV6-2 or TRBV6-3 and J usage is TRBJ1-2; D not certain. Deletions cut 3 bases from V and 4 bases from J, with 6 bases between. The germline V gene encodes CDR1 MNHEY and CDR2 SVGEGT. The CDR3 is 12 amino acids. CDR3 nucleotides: TGTGCCAGCAGTTATCAGGCCTATGGCTACACCTTC. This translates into CASSYQAYGYTF.

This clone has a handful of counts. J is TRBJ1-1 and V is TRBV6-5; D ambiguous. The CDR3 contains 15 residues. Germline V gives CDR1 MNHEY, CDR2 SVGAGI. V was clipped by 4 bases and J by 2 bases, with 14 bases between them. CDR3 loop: CASSSLPPLNTEAFF. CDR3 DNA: TGTGCCAGCAGTTCCCTCCCTCCACTTAACACTGAAGCTTTCTTT.

In nucleotides, the CDR3 is TGTGCCAGCAGCCCGACGGGGAATTCACCCCTCCACTTT. Its protein product is CASSPTGNSPLHF. The chain recombines TRBV5-4 with TRBJ1-6; D not certain. The CDR3 contains 13 residues. The V gene's germline CDR1 is SGHNT and CDR2 YYREEE (reference sequence). V gave up 4 bases and J gave up 7 bases, with 9 bases separating them.

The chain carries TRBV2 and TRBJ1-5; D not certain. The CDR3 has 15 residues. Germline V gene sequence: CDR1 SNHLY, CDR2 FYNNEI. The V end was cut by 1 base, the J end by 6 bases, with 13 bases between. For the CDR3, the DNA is TGTGCCAGCAGTGAAGGGACCTCTCCTCTTCAGCCCCAGCATTTT. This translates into CASSEGTSPLQPQHF.

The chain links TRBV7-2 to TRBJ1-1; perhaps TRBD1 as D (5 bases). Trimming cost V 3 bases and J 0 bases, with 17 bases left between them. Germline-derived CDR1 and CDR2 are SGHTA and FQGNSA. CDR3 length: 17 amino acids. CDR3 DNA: TGTGCCAGCAGCTTTCCGGTAAGGGGCCACATGAACACTGAAGCTTTCTTT. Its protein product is CASSFPVRGHMNTEAFF.

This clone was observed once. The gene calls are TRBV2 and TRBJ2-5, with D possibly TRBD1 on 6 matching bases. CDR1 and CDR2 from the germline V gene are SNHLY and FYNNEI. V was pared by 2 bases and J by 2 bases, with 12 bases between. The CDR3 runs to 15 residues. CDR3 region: CASSETGHRQETQYF. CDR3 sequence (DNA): TGTGCCAGCAGTGAAACGGGACACCGACAAGAGACCCAGTACTTC.

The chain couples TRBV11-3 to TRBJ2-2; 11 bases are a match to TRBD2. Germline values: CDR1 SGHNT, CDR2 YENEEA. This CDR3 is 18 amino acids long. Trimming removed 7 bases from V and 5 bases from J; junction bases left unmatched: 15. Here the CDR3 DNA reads TGTGCCAGCAACCGTCAAGATAGCGGGAGGGCAGGTACCGGGGAGCTGTTTTTT. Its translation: CASNRQDSGRAGTGELFF.

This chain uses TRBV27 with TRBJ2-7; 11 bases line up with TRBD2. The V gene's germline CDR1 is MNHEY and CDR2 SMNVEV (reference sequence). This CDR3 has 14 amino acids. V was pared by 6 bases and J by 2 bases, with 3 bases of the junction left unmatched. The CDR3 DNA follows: TGTGCCAGCAGGTTAGCGGGAGGGCCCTACGAGCAGTACTTC. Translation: CASRLAGGPYEQYF.

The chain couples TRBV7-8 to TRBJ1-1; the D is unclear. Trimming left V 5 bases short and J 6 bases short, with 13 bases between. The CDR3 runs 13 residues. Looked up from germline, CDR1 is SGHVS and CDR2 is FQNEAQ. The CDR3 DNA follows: TGTGCCAGCAGCCCTGAGCAGGCTCCTGAAGCTTTCTTT. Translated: CASSPEQAPEAFF.